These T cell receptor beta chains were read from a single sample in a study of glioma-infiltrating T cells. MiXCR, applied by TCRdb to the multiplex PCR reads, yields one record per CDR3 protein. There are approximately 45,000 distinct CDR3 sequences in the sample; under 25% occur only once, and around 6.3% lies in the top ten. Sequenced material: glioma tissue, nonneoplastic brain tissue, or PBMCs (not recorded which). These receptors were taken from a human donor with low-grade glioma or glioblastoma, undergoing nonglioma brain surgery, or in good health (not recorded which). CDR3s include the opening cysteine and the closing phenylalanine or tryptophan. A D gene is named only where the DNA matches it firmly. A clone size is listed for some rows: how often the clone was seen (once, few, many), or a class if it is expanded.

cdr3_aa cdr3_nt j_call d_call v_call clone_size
CSATDPFGVGNEQFF TGCAGTGCTACGGACCCATTCGGGGTAGGCAATGAGCAGTTCTTC TRBJ2-1 . TRBV20-1 many
CASSSRTLGQETQYF TGTGCCAGCAGTTCGAGGACCTTAGGGCAAGAGACCCAGTACTTC TRBJ2-5 . TRBV6-1 many
CASSQRQGTNTEAFF TGCGCCAGCAGCCAGAGACAGGGGACGAACACTGAAGCTTTCTTT TRBJ1-1 TRBD1 TRBV4-1 many
CSVETTSSYNEQFF TGCAGCGTTGAGACCACGAGCTCCTACAATGAGCAGTTCTTC TRBJ2-1 . TRBV29-1 few
CSAQTSGGGSETQYF TGCAGTGCTCAGACAAGCGGGGGGGGATCAGAGACCCAGTACTTC TRBJ2-5 TRBD2 TRBV20-1 many
CASTPRSQVEEQYF TGTGCCAGCACCCCCAGGTCTCAGGTAGAGGAGCAGTACTTC TRBJ2-7 . TRBV7-6 many
CASSDVVRLAGTDTQYF TGCGCCAGCAGTGACGTGGTACGACTAGCGGGAACAGATACGCAGTATTTT TRBJ2-3 TRBD2 TRBV10-2 .
CASSRLALGNEQFF TGTGCCAGCTCACGACTAGCGCTGGGGAATGAGCAGTTCTTC TRBJ2-1 TRBD2 TRBV18 many
CASNLAWEGDEKLFF TGTGCCAGCAACCTCGCCTGGGAGGGCGACGAAAAACTGTTTTTT TRBJ1-4 . TRBV2 many
CASSLGSGTGVTDTQYF TGTGCCAGCAGTCTGGGGTCCGGGACAGGGGTCACAGATACGCAGTATTTT TRBJ2-3 TRBD1 TRBV12-3/TRBV12-4 .
CASSKGTGETEAFF TGTGCCAGCAGCAAAGGGACAGGGGAGACTGAAGCTTTCTTT TRBJ1-1 TRBD1 TRBV7-9 few
CSAGGRAGSQYF TGCAGTGCCGGCGGAAGGGCGGGCTCGCAGTATTTT TRBJ2-3 . TRBV20-1 few
CASSLPGTVLYGQETQYF TGCGCCAGCAGCTTACCCGGGACAGTACTTTATGGGCAAGAGACCCAGTACTTC TRBJ2-5 TRBD1 TRBV5-1 few
CASGMTSGGTSDTQYF TGTGCCAGCGGCATGACTAGCGGGGGGACATCAGATACGCAGTATTTT TRBJ2-3 TRBD2 TRBV6-2/TRBV6-3 .
CASSGGRGANTGELFF TGTGCCAGCAGTGGAGGCCGGGGAGCAAACACCGGGGAGCTGTTTTTT TRBJ2-2 . TRBV2 many
CASSEGVGGSTQFF TGTGCCAGCAGTGAAGGAGTAGGAGGGAGCACCCAGTTCTTC TRBJ2-1 . TRBV2 many
CASSPTDGSSYNEQFF TGTGCCAGCAGTCCCACGGACGGAAGCTCCTACAATGAGCAGTTCTTC TRBJ2-1 . TRBV28 many
CSAIPYNEQFF TGCAGTGCTATTCCCTACAATGAGCAGTTCTTC TRBJ2-1 . TRBV20-1 many
CASTPSTSGDGQFF TGTGCCAGCACTCCCTCGACTAGTGGCGATGGGCAGTTCTTC TRBJ2-1 . TRBV12-3/TRBV12-4 .
CSARVQGSSYEQYF TGCAGTGCTAGAGTCCAGGGGAGCTCCTACGAGCAGTACTTC TRBJ2-7 . TRBV20-1 many
CSALPGLAGARGTDTQYF TGCAGTGCCCTCCCGGGACTAGCGGGGGCACGTGGCACAGATACGCAGTATTTT TRBJ2-3 TRBD2 TRBV20-1 many
CASSFSGNQPQHF TGTGCCAGCAGTTTCTCAGGCAATCAGCCCCAGCATTTT TRBJ1-5 . TRBV28 many
CASRPTSYNEQFF TGTGCCAGCAGACCGACCTCCTACAATGAGCAGTTCTTC TRBJ2-1 . TRBV2 many
CASRGGEAFF TGTGCCAGCAGGGGAGGTGAAGCTTTCTTT TRBJ1-1 . TRBV12-3/TRBV12-4 many
CASSGTTIQPQHF TGTGCTAGCAGTGGGACAACCATTCAGCCCCAGCATTTT TRBJ1-5 . TRBV2 .
CASFGQMNTEAFF TGTGCCAGCTTCGGACAGATGAACACTGAAGCTTTCTTT TRBJ1-1 . TRBV28 many
CSALSGLAGGPLVTDTQYF TGCAGTGCTTTATCGGGACTAGCGGGGGGGCCCCTCGTAACAGATACGCAGTATTTT TRBJ2-3 TRBD2 TRBV20-1 many
CASKLPRTGGTDTQYF TGTGCCAGCAAACTACCGAGGACAGGGGGCACAGATACGCAGTATTTT TRBJ2-3 TRBD1 TRBV2 many
CASSADRGVDNEQLF TGCGCCAGCAGCGCCGACAGGGGAGTTGACAATGAGCAGCTCTTC TRBJ2-1 TRBD1 TRBV4-1 few
CASSRATQLFNEQFF TGTGCCAGCAGCCGCGCCACCCAATTATTTAATGAGCAGTTCTTC TRBJ2-1 . TRBV28 .
CASSSPGLNQPQHF TGTGCCAGCAGTTCCCCGGGACTCAATCAGCCCCAGCATTTT TRBJ1-5 . TRBV28 .
CATSTPLDNEQFF TGTGCCACCAGTACACCGCTGGACAATGAGCAGTTCTTC TRBJ2-1 . TRBV24-1 many
CASSFSQGSTEAFF TGCGCCAGCAGCTTTTCCCAGGGTTCCACTGAAGCTTTCTTT TRBJ1-1 . TRBV5-1 many
CASSLGLGDTQYF TGTGCCAGCAGCTTAGGCCTAGGAGATACGCAGTATTTT TRBJ2-3 . TRBV7-2 many
CASSQRGTGSPYGYTF TGTGCCAGCAGCCAAAGAGGGACGGGGAGCCCTTATGGCTACACCTTC TRBJ1-2 . TRBV3-1 many
CASSPGGVNQPQHF TGTGCCAGCAGCCCAGGGGGGGTCAATCAGCCCCAGCATTTT TRBJ1-5 TRBD1 TRBV7-2 many
CASGGLTSYEQYF TGTGCCAGCGGGGGACTCACCTCCTACGAGCAGTACTTC TRBJ2-7 . TRBV2 .
CSVELGPYEQYF TGCAGCGTTGAATTGGGGCCTTACGAGCAGTACTTC TRBJ2-7 . TRBV29-1 few
CASTSDRGVHGELFF . TRBJ2-2 . TRBV19 few
CASSATGDRGYTF TGCGCCAGCAGCGCCACAGGGGATCGTGGCTACACCTTC TRBJ1-2 TRBD1 TRBV5-1 few
CASSLALRGEMWNEQFF TGTGCCAGCAGCTTAGCCCTGAGGGGGGAGATGTGGAATGAGCAGTTCTTC TRBJ2-1 . TRBV7-2 many
CSARVPRGRSEQYF TGCAGTGCTAGAGTGCCCAGGGGGCGAAGCGAGCAGTACTTC TRBJ2-7 TRBD1 TRBV20-1 many
CASSRDSRNTGELFF TGTGCCAGCAGCCGAGACAGTAGGAACACCGGGGAGCTGTTTTTT TRBJ2-2 . TRBV7-2 many
CASISGSSGAHVLTF TGTGCCAGCATCTCCGGTTCCTCTGGTGCCCACGTCCTGACTTTC TRBJ2-6 . TRBV28 .
CASSRYSLAGEQETQYF TGCGCCAGCAGCCGCTACTCCTTAGCGGGAGAGCAAGAGACCCAGTACTTC TRBJ2-5 TRBD2 TRBV4-1 many
CASSELVSTDTQYF TGTGCCAGCAGTGAATTAGTCAGCACAGATACGCAGTATTTT TRBJ2-3 . TRBV2 many
CASSLVMGNQPQHF TGTGCCAGCAGCTTGGTGATGGGGAATCAGCCCCAGCATTTT TRBJ1-5 . TRBV5-5 many
CASSQGLSSNEQFF TGTGCCAGCAGCCAAGGTTTGTCAAGCAATGAGCAGTTCTTC TRBJ2-1 . TRBV3-1 many
CASSSRAYSGNTIYF TGTGCCAGCAGCTCCCGGGCTTACTCTGGAAACACCATATATTTT TRBJ1-3 . TRBV9 many
CATSRGTGSTDKQYF TGTGCCACCAGCAGAGGCACTGGTAGCACAGATAAGCAGTATTTT TRBJ2-3 . TRBV15 few
CSAADRVDGYTF TGCAGTGCCGCAGACAGGGTCGACGGCTACACCTTC TRBJ1-2 TRBD1 TRBV20-1 many
CASSLAGYSPLHF TGTGCCAGCAGTTTGGCGGGTTATTCACCCCTCCACTTT TRBJ1-6 . TRBV12-3/TRBV12-4 many
CASSLIQDNYNEQFF TGTGCCAGCAGCTTGATCCAGGACAACTACAATGAGCAGTTCTTC TRBJ2-1 . TRBV5-6 few
CATSDSDTRGNEQFF TGTGCCACCAGTGACTCCGATACCCGGGGGAATGAGCAGTTCTTC TRBJ2-1 . TRBV24-1 many
CANRYLAGGIETQYF TGTGCCAACAGATATTTAGCGGGGGGAATAGAGACCCAGTACTTC TRBJ2-5 TRBD2 TRBV6-2/TRBV6-3 .
CASIQGSSGGSDMQYF TGTGCCAGCATCCAAGGGTCTAGCGGGGGGTCAGATATGCAGTATTTT TRBJ2-3 TRBD2 TRBV3-1 .